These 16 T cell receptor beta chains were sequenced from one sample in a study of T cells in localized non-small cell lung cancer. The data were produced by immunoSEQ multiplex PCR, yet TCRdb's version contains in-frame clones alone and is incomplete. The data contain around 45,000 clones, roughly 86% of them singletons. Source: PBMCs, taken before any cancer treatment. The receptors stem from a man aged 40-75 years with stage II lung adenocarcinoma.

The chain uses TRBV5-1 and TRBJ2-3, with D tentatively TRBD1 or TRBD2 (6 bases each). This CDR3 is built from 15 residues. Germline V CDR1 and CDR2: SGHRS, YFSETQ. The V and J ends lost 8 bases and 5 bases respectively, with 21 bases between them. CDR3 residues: CASTAKRGEGDTQYF. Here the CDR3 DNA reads TGCGCCAGTACCGCGAAAAGGGGGGAAGGAGATACGCAGTATTTT.

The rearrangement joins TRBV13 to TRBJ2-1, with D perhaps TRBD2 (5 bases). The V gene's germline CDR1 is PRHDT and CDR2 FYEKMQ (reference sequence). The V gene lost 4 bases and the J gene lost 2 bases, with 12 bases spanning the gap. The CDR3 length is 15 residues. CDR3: CASSSVLRAYNEQFF. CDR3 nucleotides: TGTGCCAGCAGCTCGGTACTGAGGGCCTACAATGAGCAGTTCTTC.

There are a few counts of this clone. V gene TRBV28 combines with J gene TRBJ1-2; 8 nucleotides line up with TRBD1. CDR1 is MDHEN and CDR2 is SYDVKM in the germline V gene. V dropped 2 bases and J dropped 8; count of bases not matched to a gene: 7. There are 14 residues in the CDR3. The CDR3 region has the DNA TGTGCCAGCAGTTTAGAGGACAGGGAGGACGGCTACACCTTC. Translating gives CASSLEDREDGYTF.

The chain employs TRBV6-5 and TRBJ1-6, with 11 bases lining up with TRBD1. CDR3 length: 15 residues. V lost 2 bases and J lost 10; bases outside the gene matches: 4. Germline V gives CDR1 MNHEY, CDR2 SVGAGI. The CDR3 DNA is TGTGCCAGCAGTTACCCAGGGACAGGGGGGTCACCCCTCCACTTT. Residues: CASSYPGTGGSPLHF.

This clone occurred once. Here the CDR3 DNA reads TGTGCCAGCAGCTTAGAGAGGTCCGGGACAGGGGCCGGGGAGCTGTTTTTT. Translated: CASSLERSGTGAGELFF. The gene calls are TRBV11-2 and TRBJ2-2; 10 nucleotides align to TRBD1. This CDR3 region has 17 residues. Germline V lookup: CDR1 SGHAT, CDR2 FQNNGV. Germline trimming cut 0 bases from V and 6 bases from J; bases unmatched to any gene: 7.

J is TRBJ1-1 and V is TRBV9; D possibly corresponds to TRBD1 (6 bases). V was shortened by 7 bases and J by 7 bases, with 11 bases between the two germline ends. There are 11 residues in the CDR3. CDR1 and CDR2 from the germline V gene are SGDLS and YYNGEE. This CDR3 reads CASGTLSEAFF. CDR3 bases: TGTGCCAGCGGGACATTAAGTGAAGCTTTCTTT.

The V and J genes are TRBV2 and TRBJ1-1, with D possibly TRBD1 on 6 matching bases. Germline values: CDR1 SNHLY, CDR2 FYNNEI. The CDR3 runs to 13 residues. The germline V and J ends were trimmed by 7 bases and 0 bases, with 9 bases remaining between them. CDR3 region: CASTYRVNTEAFF. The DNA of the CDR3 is TGTGCCAGCACTTACAGGGTGAACACTGAAGCTTTCTTT.

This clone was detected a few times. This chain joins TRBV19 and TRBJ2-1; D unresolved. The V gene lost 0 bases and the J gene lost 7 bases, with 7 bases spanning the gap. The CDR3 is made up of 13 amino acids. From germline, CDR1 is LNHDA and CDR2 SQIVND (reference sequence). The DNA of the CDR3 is TGTGCCAGTAGTATAGATGACACAAATGAGCAGTTCTTC. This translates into CASSIDDTNEQFF.

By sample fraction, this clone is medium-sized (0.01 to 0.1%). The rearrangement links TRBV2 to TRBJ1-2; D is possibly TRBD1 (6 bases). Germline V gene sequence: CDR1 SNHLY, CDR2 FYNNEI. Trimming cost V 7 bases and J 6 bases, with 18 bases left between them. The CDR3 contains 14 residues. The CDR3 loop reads CASTPGHLRDGYTF. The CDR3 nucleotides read TGTGCCAGCACCCCGGGACACCTTCGGGATGGCTACACCTTC.

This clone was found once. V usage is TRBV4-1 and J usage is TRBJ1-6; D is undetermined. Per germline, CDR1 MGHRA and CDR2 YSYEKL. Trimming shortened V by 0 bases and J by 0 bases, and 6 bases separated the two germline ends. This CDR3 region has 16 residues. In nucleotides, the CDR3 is TGCGCCAGCAGCCAAGAAGAGGGCTCCTATAATTCACCCCTCCACTTT. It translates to CASSQEEGSYNSPLHF.

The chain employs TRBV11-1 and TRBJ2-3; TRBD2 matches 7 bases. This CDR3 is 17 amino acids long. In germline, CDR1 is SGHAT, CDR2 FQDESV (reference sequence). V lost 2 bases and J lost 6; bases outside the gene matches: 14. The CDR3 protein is CASSLQPLRGVKDTQYF. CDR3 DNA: TGTGCCAGCAGCTTACAACCCTTACGGGGGGTGAAGGATACGCAGTATTTT.

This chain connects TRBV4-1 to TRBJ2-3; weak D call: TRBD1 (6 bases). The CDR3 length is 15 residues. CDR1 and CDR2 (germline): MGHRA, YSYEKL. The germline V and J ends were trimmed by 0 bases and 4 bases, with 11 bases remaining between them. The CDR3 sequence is CASSQDREGADTQYF. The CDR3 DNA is TGCGCCAGCAGCCAAGACCGAGAGGGGGCAGATACGCAGTATTTT.

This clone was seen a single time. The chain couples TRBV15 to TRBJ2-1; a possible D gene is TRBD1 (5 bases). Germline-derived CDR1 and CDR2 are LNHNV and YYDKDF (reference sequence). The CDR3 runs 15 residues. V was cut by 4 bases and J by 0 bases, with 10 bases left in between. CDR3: CATSTRQSSYNEQFF. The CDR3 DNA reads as TGTGCCACCAGCACCCGACAGAGCTCCTACAATGAGCAGTTCTTC.

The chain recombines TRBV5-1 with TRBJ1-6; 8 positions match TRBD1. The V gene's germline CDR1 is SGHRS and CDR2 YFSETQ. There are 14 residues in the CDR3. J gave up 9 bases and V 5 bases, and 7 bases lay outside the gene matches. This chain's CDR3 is CASRTGTGGSPLHF. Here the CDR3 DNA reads TGCGCCAGCAGGACCGGGACAGGTGGTTCACCCCTCCACTTT.

Here the CDR3 DNA reads TGTGCCAGCAGGGGACTAACCCCTCTCACAGATACGCAGTATTTT. Encoded protein: CASRGLTPLTDTQYF. The chain combines TRBV6-1 with TRBJ2-3; 7 bases map to TRBD2. In germline, CDR1 is MNHNS, CDR2 SASEGT. The CDR3 length is 15 residues. V lost 6 bases to trimming and J lost 2 bases; unmatched junction nucleotides: 8.

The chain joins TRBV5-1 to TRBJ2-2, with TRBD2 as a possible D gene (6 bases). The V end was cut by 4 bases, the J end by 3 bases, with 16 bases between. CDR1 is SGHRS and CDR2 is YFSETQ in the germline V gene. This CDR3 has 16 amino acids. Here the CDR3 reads CASSPLPGLDTGELFF. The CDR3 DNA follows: TGCGCCAGCAGCCCTTTACCGGGACTGGACACCGGGGAGCTGTTTTTT.